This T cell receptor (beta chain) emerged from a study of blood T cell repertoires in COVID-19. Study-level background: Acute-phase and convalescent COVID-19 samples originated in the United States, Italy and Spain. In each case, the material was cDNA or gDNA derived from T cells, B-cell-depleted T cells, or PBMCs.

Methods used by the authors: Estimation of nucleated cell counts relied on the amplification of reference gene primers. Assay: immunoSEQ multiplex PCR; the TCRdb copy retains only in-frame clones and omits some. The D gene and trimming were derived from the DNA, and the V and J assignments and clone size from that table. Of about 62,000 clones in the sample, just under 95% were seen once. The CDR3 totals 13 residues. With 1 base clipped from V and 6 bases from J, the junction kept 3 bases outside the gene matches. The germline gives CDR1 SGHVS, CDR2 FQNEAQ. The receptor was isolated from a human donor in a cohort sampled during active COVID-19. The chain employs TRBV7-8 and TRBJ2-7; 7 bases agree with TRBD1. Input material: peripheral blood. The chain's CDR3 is CASSLGQGGEQYF. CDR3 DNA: TGTGCCAGCAGCTTAGGACAGGGCGGCGAGCAGTACTTC.